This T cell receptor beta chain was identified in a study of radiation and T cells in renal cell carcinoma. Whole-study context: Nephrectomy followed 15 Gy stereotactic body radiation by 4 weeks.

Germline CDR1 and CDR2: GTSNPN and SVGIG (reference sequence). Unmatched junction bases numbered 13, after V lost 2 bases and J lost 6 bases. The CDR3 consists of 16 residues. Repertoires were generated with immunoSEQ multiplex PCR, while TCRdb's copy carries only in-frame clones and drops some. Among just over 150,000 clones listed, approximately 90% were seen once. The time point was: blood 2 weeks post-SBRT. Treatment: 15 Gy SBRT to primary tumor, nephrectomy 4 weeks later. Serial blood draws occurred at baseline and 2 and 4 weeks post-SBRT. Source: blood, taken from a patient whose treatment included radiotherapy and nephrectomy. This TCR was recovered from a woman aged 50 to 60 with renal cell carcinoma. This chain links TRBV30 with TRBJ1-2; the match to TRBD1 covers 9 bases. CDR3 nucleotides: TGTGCCTGGAGTACCCCCTCCCGGGACAGGGATAATGGCTACACCTTC. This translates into CAWSTPSRDRDNGYTF.